This T cell receptor (beta chain) is drawn from a study of monozygotic twins with inflammatory bowel disease. Findings and caveats of the study: IBD patients showed reduced TCRbeta diversity (inverse Simpson) versus healthy co-twins.

Note on this clonotype: What it binds is unknown.

TCRdb re-called the 5' RACE reads; one entry per CDR3 protein, DNA not given. The listing records 200,000 to 250,000 distinct CDR3 sequences. In germline, CDR1 is DFQATT, CDR2 SNEGSKA (reference sequence). This CDR3 spans 15 amino acids. Sequencing was done on a sample of blood. This rearrangement joins TRBV20-1 to TRBJ1-5. This TCR was sampled from a human donor with ulcerative colitis or Crohn's disease, or a healthy co-twin of an affected twin (not recorded which). CDR3 sequence reads: CSARWAGQGHQPQHF.